This TCR beta chain was documented in a study of cytomegalovirus exposure and HLA in healthy donors. Primers: 60 Vbeta forward and 13 Jbeta reverse. Per the authors' pipeline: A follow-up analysis tallied 70 million to 80 million unique TCR beta chains, approximately 11 million shared. Clones were read by immunoSEQ multiplex PCR, and TCRdb kept only the in-frame ones, dropping some. The DNA gave D and trimming, while V, J and clone size come from that table. Found here are approximately 180,000 clones, approximately 72% of them singletons; the top ten hold over 2%. This clone was seen a few times. The receptor was derived from a human donor in good health. The source material was PBMCs.

In DNA form, the CDR3 reads TGTGCCAGTAGTCCAACGGGGGGAGTGGGCACAGATACGCAGTATTTT. The encoded protein is CASSPTGGVGTDTQYF. V usage is TRBV19 and J usage is TRBJ2-3; 7 positions match TRBD2. Germline CDR1 is LNHDA and CDR2 is SQIVND (reference sequence). This CDR3 is built from 16 residues. Trimming cost V 5 bases and J 1 base; bases outside gene matches: 9.